This T cell receptor beta chain was captured by sequencing in a study of cytomegalovirus exposure and HLA in healthy donors. Whole-study findings and limits: In an earlier analysis, productive rearrangement rates for most beta V segments clustered near 87% or 30%.

60 Vbeta and 13 Jbeta primers were used in PCR. Only in-frame clones appear in the TCRdb table, and some are missing; sequencing was by immunoSEQ multiplex PCR. The data contain around 130,000 clones, 78% of them singletons. The CDR3 has 14 amino acids. Germline assignment: CDR1 MGHRA and CDR2 YSYEKL. Between the trimmed V and J ends, which lost 2 bases and 2 bases, there was a span of 9 bases. Comments on this clone: Its antigen is still unknown.

The TCR originated in a woman between 18 and 29 years old in good health and CMV-seronegative. The sequenced material came from PBMCs. The chain joins TRBV4-1 to TRBJ1-2; possible D gene TRBD1, 6 bases. DNA for the CDR3: TGCGCCAGCAGCCAAATTACAGGGAACTATGGCTACACCTTC. Protein sequence: CASSQITGNYGYTF.